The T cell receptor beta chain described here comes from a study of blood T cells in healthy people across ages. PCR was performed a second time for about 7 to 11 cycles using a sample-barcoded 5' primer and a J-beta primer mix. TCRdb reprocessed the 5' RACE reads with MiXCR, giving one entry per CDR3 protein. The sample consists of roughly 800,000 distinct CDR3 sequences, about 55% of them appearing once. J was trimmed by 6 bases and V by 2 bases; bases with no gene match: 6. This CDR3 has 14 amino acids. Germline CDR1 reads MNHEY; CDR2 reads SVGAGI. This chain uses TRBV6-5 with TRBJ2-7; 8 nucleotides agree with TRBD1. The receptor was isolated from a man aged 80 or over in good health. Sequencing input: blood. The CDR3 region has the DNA TGTGCCAGCAGTTACACTGGACAGGGTGGCGAGCAGTACTTC. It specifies CASSYTGQGGEQYF.